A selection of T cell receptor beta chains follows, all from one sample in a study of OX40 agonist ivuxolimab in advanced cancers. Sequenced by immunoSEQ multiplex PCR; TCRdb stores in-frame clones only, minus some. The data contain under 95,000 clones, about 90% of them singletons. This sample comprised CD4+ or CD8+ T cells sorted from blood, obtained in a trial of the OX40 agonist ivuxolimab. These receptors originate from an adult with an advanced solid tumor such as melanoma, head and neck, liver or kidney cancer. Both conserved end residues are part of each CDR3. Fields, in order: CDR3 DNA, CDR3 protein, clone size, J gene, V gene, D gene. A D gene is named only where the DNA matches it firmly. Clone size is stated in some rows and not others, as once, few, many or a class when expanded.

TGTGCCAGCAGTCCGGGACAGGGAGGGAGTGGGTATGGCTACACCTTC | CASSPGQGGSGYGYTF | few | TRBJ1-2 | TRBV6-6 | TRBD1
TGTGCCAGCAGCTTAGAGGGCCGGCGGGCTTCCTACAATGAGCAGTTCTTC | CASSLEGRRASYNEQFF | - | TRBJ2-1 | TRBV7-9 | -
TGTGCCAGCAGCCAAGACACTTACGAGCAGTACTTC | CASSQDTYEQYF | once | TRBJ2-7 | TRBV4-2 | -
TGTGCTAGTGGTATCCCGGGACATAGCAATCAGCCCCAGCATTTT | CASGIPGHSNQPQHF | - | TRBJ1-5 | TRBV12-5 | -
TGTGCCAGCAGCCATATATGGGGACTAGCGGGAGATGATGAGCAGTTCTTC | CASSHIWGLAGDDEQFF | - | TRBJ2-1 | TRBV7-2 | TRBD2
TGTGCCAGCAGTTTAAAAGGGATCGACTACGAGCAGTACTTC | CASSLKGIDYEQYF | - | TRBJ2-7 | TRBV27 | -
TGTGCCAGCAGCCCGGGACTAGTAAGCTCCTACAATGAGCAGTTCTTC | CASSPGLVSSYNEQFF | - | TRBJ2-1 | TRBV7-9 | TRBD2
TGTGCTAGTGGTCCCGGGACTAGCGAGCAGTACTTC | CASGPGTSEQYF | - | TRBJ2-7 | TRBV12-5 | TRBD2
TGCAGCGTTGAGGGGTTTAACTATGGCTACACCTTC | CSVEGFNYGYTF | - | TRBJ1-2 | TRBV29-1 | -
TGTGCCAGCAGCTTGGGTTTAGGGAATGAGCAGTTCTTC | CASSLGLGNEQFF | - | TRBJ2-1 | TRBV5-6 | -
TGTGCCTGGGGGGCGGGAGGGCCTTACGAGCAGTACTTC | CAWGAGGPYEQYF | - | TRBJ2-7 | TRBV30 | TRBD2
TGTGCCAGCACCTCCCCGGACTACTCCTACAATGAGCAGTTCTTC | CASTSPDYSYNEQFF | - | TRBJ2-1 | TRBV5-4 | -
TGTGCCAGCAGTTTAGGACTTTCGAACACTGAAGCTTTCTTT | CASSLGLSNTEAFF | - | TRBJ1-1 | TRBV27 | -
TGCAGCCCGTTGTTACCCTATGGCTACACCTTC | CSPLLPYGYTF | - | TRBJ1-2 | TRBV29-1 | -
TGTGCCAGCAGTGAACCGAGCTCCTACGAGCAGTACTTC | CASSEPSSYEQYF | - | TRBJ2-7 | TRBV6-1 | -
TGTGCCAGTAGTGCCTATCAGGGGGAGTACGAGCAGTACTTC | CASSAYQGEYEQYF | - | TRBJ2-7 | TRBV19 | TRBD1
TGTGCCATCAGTGAGGGAGGCACCGGGGAGCTGTTTTTT | CAISEGGTGELFF | - | TRBJ2-2 | TRBV10-3 | -
TGTGCCAGCAGCTTGGGCGGGAGAGGCTCCTACGAGCAGTACTTC | CASSLGGRGSYEQYF | - | TRBJ2-7 | TRBV7-3 | TRBD2
TGCGCCAGCAGCCGAGGCGGGACAGTACCTCAAGAGACCCAGTACTTC | CASSRGGTVPQETQYF | - | TRBJ2-5 | TRBV4-1 | -
TGTGCCAGTACACAGGGGTTGGGGAATGAGCAGTTCTTC | CASTQGLGNEQFF | - | TRBJ2-1 | TRBV25-1 | TRBD1
TGTGCCAGCAGTGAAGCCAGGGGGGGATCAGATACGCAGTATTTT | CASSEARGGSDTQYF | - | TRBJ2-3 | TRBV6-1 | -
TGCGCCAGCAGCAAGGACAGGGGGTACTTGCCCCTCCACTTT | CASSKDRGYLPLHF | - | TRBJ1-6 | TRBV5-1 | TRBD1
TGCGCCAGCAGCCAAGCGGGACTAGCGGTGTATGAGCAGTTCTTC | CASSQAGLAVYEQFF | - | TRBJ2-1 | TRBV4-1 | TRBD2
TGCAGCGTTGAGCTGCCTGGAAACACCATATATTTT | CSVELPGNTIYF | - | TRBJ1-3 | TRBV29-1 | -
TGCGCCAGCAGCCAAGCTTACATACGGGACTTC | CASSQAYIRDF | - | TRBJ2-5 | TRBV4-1 | -
TGTGCCAGCAGTTTAAACATTCAGTACTTC | CASSLNIQYF | - | TRBJ2-4 | TRBV7-2 | -
TGTGCCAGCAGTGAAGTATACGGTCAAAGGCGGGAAGCTTTCTTT | CASSEVYGQRREAFF | - | TRBJ1-1 | TRBV2 | -
TGTGCCAGTGCCGCCAACAATCAGCCCCAGCATTTT | CASAANNQPQHF | - | TRBJ1-5 | TRBV28 | -
TGTGCCAGCAGCCTACCGACAGATACGCAGTATTTT | CASSLPTDTQYF | few | TRBJ2-3 | TRBV7-6 | -
TGTGCCAGCAGTGAACTCCCTGCCGATACGCAGTATTTT | CASSELPADTQYF | - | TRBJ2-3 | TRBV2 | -
TGTGCCAGCAGTGAGGGGAGCAATCAGCCCCAGCATTTT | CASSEGSNQPQHF | - | TRBJ1-5 | TRBV6-4 | -
TGTGCCAGTACCCCCCCAGGGACTCTGAATCAGCCCCAGCATTTT | CASTPPGTLNQPQHF | - | TRBJ1-5 | TRBV19 | -
TGTGCCAGCAAGAACCGCCTCTATAGCAATCAGCCCCAGCATTTT | CASKNRLYSNQPQHF | - | TRBJ1-5 | TRBV2 | -
TGTGCCAGCAGCTTACGACAGGGGGCTGAAAAACTGTTTTTT | CASSLRQGAEKLFF | - | TRBJ1-4 | TRBV11-3 | TRBD1
TGTGCCAGTAGTATTCCCCTTGATGCCGACCTCTATGGCTACACCTTC | CASSIPLDADLYGYTF | - | TRBJ1-2 | TRBV19 | -
TGTGCCAGTAGACAGGGAGTCGCCTATAATTCACCCCTCCACTTT | CASRQGVAYNSPLHF | - | TRBJ1-6 | TRBV19 | -
TGTGCCAGCAGCGTAGAGGGGGTGGCCCCTGGAACAGATACGCAGTATTTT | CASSVEGVAPGTDTQYF | - | TRBJ2-3 | TRBV9 | -
TGTGCCAGCAGCCCCTGGGGAGCGCTAAGCACAGATACGCAGTATTTT | CASSPWGALSTDTQYF | - | TRBJ2-3 | TRBV9 | -
TGTGCCTGGACGCCAGGGGGGGATGGCTATGGCTACACCTTC | CAWTPGGDGYGYTF | few | TRBJ1-2 | TRBV30 | TRBD1
TGTGCCAGCAGCTTAATCCCGTACCAAGAGACCCAGTACTTC | CASSLIPYQETQYF | - | TRBJ2-5 | TRBV7-9 | -
TGCGCCAGCAGCCAAGAAAGAAATCGGGCCGGGGAGCTGTTTTTT | CASSQERNRAGELFF | - | TRBJ2-2 | TRBV4-1 | -
TGTGCCAGCAGTACAGGGGAATATGGCTACACCTTC | CASSTGEYGYTF | - | TRBJ1-2 | TRBV6-6 | TRBD1
TGTGCCAGCAATCCTGGTCGGCTGATGACGCAGTATTTT | CASNPGRLMTQYF | - | TRBJ2-3 | TRBV7-2 | -
TGTGCCAGCAGGGAAAGCTGGAGCAATCAGCCCCAGCATTTT | CASRESWSNQPQHF | - | TRBJ1-5 | TRBV6-1 | -
TGTGCCAGCAGTTTATCTAACGGAATTTTCGACGAGCAGTACTTC | CASSLSNGIFDEQYF | - | TRBJ2-7 | TRBV27 | -
TGTGCCAGCTCACCATACGGACAGGAGGGCAATCAGCCCCAGCATTTT | CASSPYGQEGNQPQHF | - | TRBJ1-5 | TRBV18 | TRBD1
TGTGCCAGCAGCACTGGGACAGCCTACGAGCAGTACTTC | CASSTGTAYEQYF | - | TRBJ2-7 | TRBV5-6 | TRBD1
TGTGCCAGCAGTTACTTAGGCAGGGAAGACTATGGCTACACCTTC | CASSYLGREDYGYTF | - | TRBJ1-2 | TRBV6-6 | -
TGTGCCAGCAGCGCAGGACGGGGGGGAGATACGCAGTATTTT | CASSAGRGGDTQYF | once | TRBJ2-3 | TRBV9 | TRBD2
TGTGCCAGCAGCGATCAGGGAGACGAGCAGTACTTC | CASSDQGDEQYF | - | TRBJ2-7 | TRBV9 | -
TGTGCCAGCAGTTCCTCCGGGACAGGGGAAGCTTTCTTT | CASSSSGTGEAFF | - | TRBJ1-1 | TRBV28 | TRBD1
TGTGCCAGCAGCTTAGGACGTAGCGGAGTACAAGAGACCCAGTACTTC | CASSLGRSGVQETQYF | - | TRBJ2-5 | TRBV11-3 | -
TGCGCCAGCAGCCACCCACGGACTAGCGGGGCCGGGGAGCTGTTTTTT | CASSHPRTSGAGELFF | - | TRBJ2-2 | TRBV4-1 | TRBD2